These 32 T cell receptor beta chains were all obtained from the same sample, sequenced in a study of T cell repertoires in cytomegalovirus infection. TCRdb re-called the reads with MiXCR, one entry per CDR3 protein. The sample includes 150,000 to 200,000 distinct CDR3 sequences, roughly a fifth of them seen just once. The specimen sequenced was PBMCs. These receptors originate from a human donor in good health (CMV status not recorded). Some clones in this sample may be carry-over from other donors' samples.

This clonotype was seen many times. The chain uses TRBV6-1 and TRBJ1-5, with TRBD1 as a possible D gene (5 bases). This CDR3 contains 15 residues. Between the trimmed V and J ends, which lost 7 bases and 1 base, there was a span of 14 bases. Germline CDR1 and CDR2: MNHNS and SASEGT. CDR3: CASKRQRGSNQPQHF. CDR3 DNA sequence: TGTGCCAGCAAACGGCAGCGGGGGAGCAATCAGCCCCAGCATTTT.

The chain carries TRBV4-1 and TRBJ2-7; D tentatively fits TRBD1 or TRBD2 (5 bases each). V was shortened by 6 bases and J by 2 bases, with 14 bases between the two germline ends. The CDR3 is 14 residues long. Germline V gene lookup returns CDR1 MGHRA and CDR2 YSYEKL. The CDR3 nucleotides read TGCGCCAGCAGTAGGGGACCGGGGCCCTACGAGCAGTACTTC. Protein: CASSRGPGPYEQYF.

There are a few counts of this clonotype. The J gene is TRBJ2-7, the V gene TRBV28; perhaps D is TRBD1 or TRBD2 (5 bases each). The CDR3 is 14 residues long. The germline gives CDR1 MDHEN, CDR2 SYDVKM. Trimming took 2 bases from V and 3 from J, leaving 11 bases between them. The chain's CDR3 is CASSLRGPYYEQYF. DNA for the CDR3: TGTGCCAGCAGTTTAAGGGGACCTTACTACGAGCAGTACTTC.

This clonotype was observed a handful of times. This chain uses TRBV6-2 or TRBV6-3 with TRBJ2-3, with 10 bases fitting TRBD2. The germline V gene encodes CDR1 MNHEY and CDR2 SVGEGT. This CDR3 has 15 amino acids. With V trimmed by 7 bases and J by 13 bases, 17 bases remained unmatched. Here the CDR3 reads CASNPGLARLAPEYF. CDR3 in DNA: TGTGCCAGCAACCCGGGACTAGCGCGCTTAGCACCGGAGTATTTT.

This clonotype was counted a few times. This chain links TRBV7-9 with TRBJ1-1; D not resolved. The CDR3 length is 15 residues. Germline CDR1 is SEHNR and CDR2 is FQNEAQ (reference sequence). V lost 1 base, J lost 0 bases, and 9 bases lay in between. CDR3 bases: TGTGCCAGCAGCTTAGTGGGTCCAGTGAACACTGAAGCTTTCTTT. This encodes CASSLVGPVNTEAFF.

V usage is TRBV6-1 and J usage is TRBJ1-5; possibly TRBD1 for D (5 bases). The CDR3 runs 14 residues. Per the germline V gene, CDR1 is MNHNS and CDR2 is SASEGT. V was clipped by 4 bases and J by 6 bases, with 13 bases between them. CDR3 residues: CASSARDLGQPQHF. The CDR3 DNA reads TGTGCCAGCAGTGCCCGGGACCTAGGTCAGCCCCAGCATTTT.

This clonotype has a handful of counts. This chain joins TRBV7-9 and TRBJ1-1; TRBD1 might be the D (5 bases). CDR1 and CDR2 (germline): SEHNR, FQNEAQ (reference sequence). The CDR3 spans 13 residues. V was cut by 5 bases and J by 7 bases, with 14 bases left in between. The CDR3 loop reads CASSPQGLGEAFF. CDR3 DNA: TGTGCCAGCAGCCCCCAGGGCTTGGGTGAAGCTTTCTTT.

This clonotype was counted a few times. This chain links TRBV2 with TRBJ2-1; the D gene is possibly TRBD2 (6 bases). Trimming shortened V by 7 bases and J by 6 bases, and 16 bases separated the two germline ends. There are 14 residues in the CDR3. Germline CDR1 SNHLY, CDR2 FYNNEI. CDR3 sequence reads: CASTPEGTFNEQFF. CDR3 sequence (DNA): TGTGCCAGCACCCCCGAGGGGACTTTCAATGAGCAGTTCTTC.

The chain combines TRBV29-1 with TRBJ1-1; no clear D. The germline V gene has CDR1 SQVTM and CDR2 ANQGSEA. V was pared by 6 bases and J by 1 base, with 18 bases between. This CDR3 has 15 residues. The CDR3 here is CSVKKGGLPNTEAFF. The CDR3 region has the DNA TGCAGCGTAAAGAAGGGAGGACTCCCGAACACTGAAGCTTTCTTT.

This clonotype was seen many times. The chain employs TRBV6-1 and TRBJ2-1; the match to TRBD2 covers 10 bases. There are 15 residues in the CDR3. J was trimmed by 6 bases and V by 3 bases; bases with no gene match: 5. CDR1 is MNHNS, CDR2 SASEGT, per germline. CDR3 sequence: CASSEGAGGSNEQFF. The CDR3 DNA sequence: TGTGCCAGCAGTGAGGGAGCGGGAGGGTCCAATGAGCAGTTCTTC.

This clonotype was counted at least ten times. The CDR3 sequence is CASGLLLATGELFF. CDR3 DNA sequence: TGTGCTAGTGGTTTGCTATTGGCCACCGGGGAGCTGTTTTTT. This chain uses TRBV12-5 with TRBJ2-2; D gene uncertain. The V and J ends lost 2 bases and 4 bases respectively, with 8 bases between them. The CDR3 consists of 14 residues. Germline V gene data show CDR1 as LGHNT and CDR2 as FRNRAP.

This clonotype was seen a handful of times. The chain couples TRBV2 to TRBJ2-3; possibly TRBD1 for D (6 bases). CDR1 SNHLY and CDR2 FYNNEI come from the germline V gene. Trimming removed 8 bases from V and 2 bases from J, with 14 bases in between. The CDR3 sequence is 14 residues long. The CDR3: CASSGDQATDTQYF. CDR3 nucleotides: TGTGCCAGCTCAGGGGATCAAGCCACAGATACGCAGTATTTT.

This clonotype was counted many times. V gene TRBV29-1 combines with J gene TRBJ2-1, with TRBD2 matching over 14 bases. Looked up from germline, CDR1 is SQVTM and CDR2 is ANQGSEA. Losses at the gene ends were 4 bases for V and 3 bases for J; bases not matched to a gene: 20. CDR3 length: 21 amino acids. CDR3 loop: CSVAYITGTSGSRGGYNEQFF. The CDR3 DNA reads as TGCAGCGTTGCCTACATAACCGGGACTAGCGGGAGTAGGGGGGGCTACAATGAGCAGTTCTTC.

The rearrangement joins TRBV5-1 to TRBJ1-1; 10 bases agree with TRBD1. With 7 bases clipped from V and 4 bases from J, the junction kept 16 bases outside the gene matches. CDR1 and CDR2 (germline): SGHRS, YFSETQ. The CDR3 is 17 amino acids. CDR3 DNA: TGCGCCAGCGGGGTGACAGGGGGCGAGGGTTCGGTCACTGAAGCTTTCTTT. Protein: CASGVTGGEGSVTEAFF. The variable domain in full, with the rest retrieved from reference TRBV5-1 and TRBJ1-1, is KAGVTQTPRYLIKTRGQQVTLSCSPISGHRSVSWYQQTPGQGLQFLFEYFSETQRNKGNFPGRFSGRQFSNSRSEMNVSTLELGDSALYLCASGVTGGEGSVTEAFFGQGTRLTVV.

This clonotype was counted at least ten times. CDR3 amino acids: CASSFFSYNEQFF. CDR3 bases: TGTGCCAGCAGTTTCTTTAGCTACAATGAGCAGTTCTTC. The V call is TRBV28, the J call TRBJ2-1; no firm D call. Per the germline V gene, CDR1 is MDHEN and CDR2 is SYDVKM. The CDR3 is 13 residues long. Between the trimmed V and J ends, which lost 3 bases and 3 bases, there was a span of 6 bases.

This rearrangement joins TRBV4-3 to TRBJ2-6; D not resolved. Germline V lookup: CDR1 LGHNA, CDR2 YSLEER. Trimming shortened V by 0 bases and J by 2 bases, and 5 bases separated the two germline ends. The CDR3 spans 15 residues. This CDR3 reads CASSQDYPGANVLTF. The CDR3 DNA is TGCGCCAGCAGCCAAGATTACCCTGGGGCCAACGTCCTGACTTTC.

This clonotype was found many times. This sequence joins TRBV7-2 and TRBJ1-3; D perhaps matches TRBD1 (5 bases). Germline CDR1 reads SGHTA; CDR2 reads FQGNSA. The CDR3 consists of 17 residues. Trimming cost V 1 base and J 0 bases, with 13 bases left between them. CDR3 nucleotides: TGTGCCAGCAGCTTAGGCCCGGGGGACCTCTCTGGAAACACCATATATTTT. This encodes CASSLGPGDLSGNTIYF.

The chain joins TRBV29-1 to TRBJ2-3; D not resolved. Looked up from germline, CDR1 is SQVTM and CDR2 is ANQGSEA. This CDR3 is built from 15 residues. Trimming took 5 bases from V and 0 from J, leaving 15 bases between them. The CDR3 loop reads CSVYGHVLSTDTQYF. CDR3 coding DNA: TGCAGCGTTTACGGTCATGTCCTTAGCACAGATACGCAGTATTTT.

This clonotype was recorded many times. This chain uses TRBV28 with TRBJ2-1, with 11 bases identical to TRBD2. CDR1 MDHEN and CDR2 SYDVKM come from the germline V gene. Unmatched junction bases numbered 8, after V lost 6 bases and J lost 7 bases. There are 15 residues in the CDR3. The CDR3 reads CASSRSGRAGNEQFF. For the CDR3, the DNA is TGTGCCAGCAGCCGTAGCGGGAGGGCCGGAAATGAGCAGTTCTTC. Looking up the rest from reference TRBV28 and TRBJ2-1 gives the full variable domain: DVKVTQSSRYLVKRTGEKVFLECVQDMDHENMFWYRQDPGLGLRLIYFSYDVKMKEKGDIPEGYSVSREKKERFSLILESASTNQTSMYLCASSRSGRAGNEQFFGPGTRLTVL.

This clonotype showed up many times. Here the CDR3 reads CASSLEAAANYGYTF. The CDR3 region has the DNA TGTGCCAGCAGCTTAGAGGCGGCAGCTAACTATGGCTACACCTTC. The chain couples TRBV11-2 to TRBJ1-2, with D unclear. The CDR3 runs 15 residues. Germline V lookup: CDR1 SGHAT, CDR2 FQNNGV. V gave up 0 bases and J gave up 0 bases, with 8 bases separating them.

The chain uses TRBV20-1 and TRBJ2-1; D is unclear. The CDR3 has 15 amino acids. Germline-derived CDR1 and CDR2 are DFQATT and SNEGSKA (reference sequence). The ends were cut back, 3 bases at V and 2 bases at J, with 14 bases in the middle. CDR3 region: CSARSPSPTYNEQFF. CDR3 sequence (DNA): TGCAGTGCTAGGAGTCCCTCCCCCACCTACAATGAGCAGTTCTTC.

The table lists this clonotype with many counts. J is TRBJ1-1 and V is TRBV5-1, with 7 bases lining up with TRBD1. V lost 4 bases and J lost 1; bases outside the gene matches: 7. The CDR3 spans 15 residues. Germline V gene data show CDR1 as SGHRS and CDR2 as YFSETQ. Written as DNA, the CDR3 is TGCGCCAGCAGCCCGAGGACAGGAGAGAACACTGAAGCTTTCTTT. Protein product: CASSPRTGENTEAFF.

At least ten counts were recorded for this clonotype. V gene TRBV7-2 combines with J gene TRBJ1-1; D not certain. Trimming shortened V by 1 base and J by 0 bases, and 6 bases separated the two germline ends. Germline CDR1 SGHTA, CDR2 FQGNSA. The CDR3 length is 14 residues. CDR3 residues: CASSLVSLNTEAFF. The CDR3 DNA reads TGTGCCAGCAGCTTAGTATCCTTGAACACTGAAGCTTTCTTT.

This clonotype was picked up many times. The chain recombines TRBV7-2 with TRBJ1-5; the D is unclear. CDR3 length equals 13 residues. Germline V gives CDR1 SGHTA, CDR2 FQGNSA. Trimming took off 1 base at V and 7 bases at J, with 8 bases between the two ends. CDR3: CASSLEIKQPQHF. The CDR3 DNA is TGTGCCAGCAGCTTAGAAATAAAACAGCCCCAGCATTTT.

This clonotype was detected once. An end of the junction does not agree with germline; a read error may underlie this. This chain links TRBV12-3 or TRBV12-4 with TRBJ1-5; 10 nucleotides align to TRBD1. CDR3 length: 15 amino acids. CDR3 in DNA: TGTGCCAGCACCCGACAGGGGGCGAGCAATAAGCCCCAGCATTTT. Residues: CASTRQGASNKPQHF.

The chain couples TRBV3-1 to TRBJ1-3; D call uncertain. V was shortened by 1 base and J by 2 bases, with 9 bases between the two germline ends. This CDR3 is built from 15 residues. Per germline, CDR1 LGHDT and CDR2 YNNKEL (reference sequence). For the CDR3, the DNA is TGTGCCAGCAGCCAAGGTTGGCAGCCTGGAAACACCATATATTTT. It yields the protein CASSQGWQPGNTIYF.

The table lists this clonotype with many counts. V gene TRBV6-1 combines with J gene TRBJ1-1; D is undetermined. Per the germline V gene, CDR1 is MNHNS and CDR2 is SASEGT. V was shortened by 7 bases and J by 0 bases, with 9 bases between the two germline ends. The CDR3 covers 13 residues. This chain's CDR3 is CASNAIMNTEAFF. The CDR3 nucleotides are TGTGCCAGCAATGCGATCATGAACACTGAAGCTTTCTTT.

This sequence joins TRBV11-3 and TRBJ1-1, with D unclear. Germline loops: CDR1 SGHNT, CDR2 YENEEA. V was cut by 5 bases and J by 2 bases, with 15 bases left in between. This CDR3 comprises 15 residues. The CDR3 region is CASSPSPPGNTEAFF. In DNA form, the CDR3 reads TGTGCCAGCAGCCCTAGTCCCCCGGGCAACACTGAAGCTTTCTTT.

The chain couples TRBV2 to TRBJ2-4; 7 bases fit TRBD2. After removal of 6 bases from V and 9 bases from J, the junction contained 14 bases not matched to a gene. The CDR3 consists of 15 residues. Per the germline V gene, CDR1 is SNHLY and CDR2 is FYNNEI. CDR3 sequence: CASRITGGGVGIQYF. CDR3 nucleotides: TGTGCCAGCAGAATAACGGGCGGGGGTGTCGGCATTCAGTACTTC. The whole variable domain, remainder taken from reference TRBV2 and TRBJ2-4, is EPEVTQTPSHQVTQMGQEVILRCVPISNHLYFYWYRQILGQKVEFLVSFYNNEISEKSEIFDDQFSVERPDGSNFTLKIRSTKLEDSAMYFCASRITGGGVGIQYFGAGTRLSVL.

V and J are TRBV7-2 and TRBJ2-4; D assignment may be TRBD1 or TRBD2 (5 bases each). This CDR3 is built from 13 residues. Trimming removed 5 bases from V and 9 bases from J, with 14 bases in between. Per the germline V gene, CDR1 is SGHTA and CDR2 is FQGNSA. CDR3 amino acids: CASSRGRQLIQYF. CDR3 DNA: TGTGCCAGCAGCCGAGGGAGACAGCTCATTCAGTACTTC.

This sequence joins TRBV6-6 and TRBJ1-2; 7 nucleotides align to TRBD1. In germline, CDR1 is MNHNY, CDR2 SVGAGI (reference sequence). J gave up 9 bases and V 0 bases, and 13 bases lay outside the gene matches. This CDR3 has 16 amino acids. The CDR3 DNA reads TGTGCCAGCAGTTACTCCACTGACAGGGAATATTTGAGCTACACCTTC. It translates to CASSYSTDREYLSYTF.

In its sample, this clonotype was seen a few times. Written as DNA, the CDR3 is TGTGCCAGCAGTGGCCCGGACAGGGGGCCTATCACAGATACGCAGTATTTT. It encodes CASSGPDRGPITDTQYF. The chain employs TRBV2 and TRBJ2-3; 11 nucleotides match TRBD1. The CDR3 length is 17 residues. Germline loops: CDR1 SNHLY, CDR2 FYNNEI. Trimming took 4 bases from V and 2 from J; bases not matched to a gene: 8.